A selection of T cell receptor beta chains follows, all from one sample in a study of shared clonotypes between healthy human individuals. Assay: immunoSEQ multiplex PCR; the TCRdb copy retains only in-frame clones and omits some. The sample has fewer than 1.4 million clones, 70% to 80% seen once; the top ten hold roughly 0.65%. Sequenced: memory CD4+ T cells from PBMCs. The receptors come from a man aged 18 to 29 in good health. Some clones in this sample may be carry-over from other donors' samples. CDR3s include the opening cysteine and the closing phenylalanine or tryptophan. Fields, in order: clone size, D gene, V gene, J gene, CDR3 DNA, CDR3 protein. D genes are given only for firm matches. Size tells how often a clone was seen (once, few, many) or the class of an expanded clone, and some rows leave it out.

>-|-|TRBV5-6|TRBJ2-1
TGTGCCAGCAGCTTGGGTCCAGACCTACGTGTTGAGCAGTTCTTC
CASSLGPDLRVEQFF
>-|TRBD1|TRBV4-3|TRBJ1-5
TGCGCCAGCAGCCAAGATAACAGGGGGTATCAGCCCCAGCATTTT
CASSQDNRGYQPQHF
>-|TRBD1|TRBV7-3|TRBJ2-2
TGTGCCAGCAACCCGACAGGGGACACCGGGGAGCTGTTTTTT
CASNPTGDTGELFF
>-|-|TRBV28|TRBJ2-1
TGTGCCAGCAGTTTGTGGCTTCCGGCCTACAATGAGCAGTTCTTC
CASSLWLPAYNEQFF
>-|TRBD1|TRBV7-8|TRBJ1-2
TGTGCCAGCAGCGCCGGGACAGGGAGTCGGTATGGCTACACCTTC
CASSAGTGSRYGYTF
>-|-|TRBV5-1|TRBJ1-1
TGCGCCAGCAGGATGGGTGTTGACACTGAAGCTTTCTTT
CASRMGVDTEAFF
>few|-|TRBV5-1|TRBJ1-6
TGCGCCAGCACCCTTAACAGGGACTATAATTCACCCCTCCACTTT
CASTLNRDYNSPLHF
>-|TRBD2|TRBV7-3|TRBJ2-7
TGTGCCAGCAGCCCCACTAGCGGAGGGGGCGAGCAGTACTTC
CASSPTSGGGEQYF
>-|-|TRBV7-3|TRBJ2-3
TGTGCCAGCAGCTTAATCGGGGAACCCACAGATACGCAGTATTTT
CASSLIGEPTDTQYF
>-|-|TRBV18|TRBJ2-1
TGTGCCAGCTCACCAACAGGATACAATGAGCAGTTCTTC
CASSPTGYNEQFF
>-|TRBD1|TRBV7-9|TRBJ1-2
TGTGCCAGCAGCTTAACCAGACCGGGACAGACGAATTATGGCTACACCTTC
CASSLTRPGQTNYGYTF
>-|-|TRBV28|TRBJ2-2
TGTGCCAGCAGTTTACGGGTTTCCGCGAACACCGGGGAGCTGTTTTTT
CASSLRVSANTGELFF
>-|TRBD1|TRBV28|TRBJ1-2
TGTGCCAGCGGGACAGGGAGGATGGGGGGCTACACCTTC
CASGTGRMGGYTF
>-|TRBD1|TRBV25-1|TRBJ2-4
TGTGCCAGCAGTGAGACAGGGGGCTTGGACATTCAGTACTTC
CASSETGGLDIQYF
>-|-|TRBV7-9|TRBJ2-7
TGTGCCAGCAGCCAGACAGGTAAACACGAGCAGTACTTC
CASSQTGKHEQYF
>-|TRBD1|TRBV6-1|TRBJ2-7
TGTGCCAGCACCCCACCGGGACAGGGCTACGAGCAGTACTTC
CASTPPGQGYEQYF
>-|-|TRBV7-3|TRBJ2-7
TGTGCCAGCAGCCCAACCGGGACCCCTGGGGGCGAGCAGTACTTC
CASSPTGTPGGEQYF